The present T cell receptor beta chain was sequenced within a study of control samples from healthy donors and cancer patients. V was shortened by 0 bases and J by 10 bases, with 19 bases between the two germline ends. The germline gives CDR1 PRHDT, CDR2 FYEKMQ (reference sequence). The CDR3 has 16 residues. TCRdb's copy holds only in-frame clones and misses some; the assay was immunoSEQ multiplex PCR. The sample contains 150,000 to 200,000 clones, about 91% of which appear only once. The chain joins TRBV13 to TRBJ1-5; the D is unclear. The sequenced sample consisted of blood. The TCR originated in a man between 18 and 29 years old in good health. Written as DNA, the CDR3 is TGTGCCAGCAGCTTAGGGAGAAACAGCGACTTTTCACCCCAGCATTTT. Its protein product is CASSLGRNSDFSPQHF. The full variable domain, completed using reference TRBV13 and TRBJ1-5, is AAGVIQSPRHLIKEKRETATLKCYPIPRHDTVYWYQQGPGQDPQFLISFYEKMQSDKGSIPDRFSAQQFSDYHSELNMSSLELGDSALYFCASSLGRNSDFSPQHFGDGTRLSIL.